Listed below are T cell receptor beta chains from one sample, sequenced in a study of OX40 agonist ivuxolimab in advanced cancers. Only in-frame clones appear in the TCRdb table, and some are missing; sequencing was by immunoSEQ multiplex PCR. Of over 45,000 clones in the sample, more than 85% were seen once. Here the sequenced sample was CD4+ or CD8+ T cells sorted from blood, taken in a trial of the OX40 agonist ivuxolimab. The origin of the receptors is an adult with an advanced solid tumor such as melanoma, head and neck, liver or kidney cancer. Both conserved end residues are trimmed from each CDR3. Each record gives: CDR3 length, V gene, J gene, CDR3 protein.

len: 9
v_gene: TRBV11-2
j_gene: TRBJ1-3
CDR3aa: ASSPGNTIY

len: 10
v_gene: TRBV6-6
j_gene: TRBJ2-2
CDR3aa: ASRHGGGELF

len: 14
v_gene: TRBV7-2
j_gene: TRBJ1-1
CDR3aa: ASSLTASSRGAEAF

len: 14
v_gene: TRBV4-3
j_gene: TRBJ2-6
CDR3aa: ASSQSTGDGANVLT

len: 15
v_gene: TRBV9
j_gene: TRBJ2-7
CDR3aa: ASSPSGGLAGSYEQY

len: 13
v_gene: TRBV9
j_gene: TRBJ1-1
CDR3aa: ASSVDGGVNTEAF

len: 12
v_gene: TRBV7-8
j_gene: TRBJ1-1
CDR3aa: ASSYSGVDTEAF

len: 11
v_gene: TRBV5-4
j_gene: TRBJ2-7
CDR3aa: ASGDRGPYEQY

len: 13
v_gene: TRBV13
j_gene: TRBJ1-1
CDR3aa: ASSVVSGTNTEAF

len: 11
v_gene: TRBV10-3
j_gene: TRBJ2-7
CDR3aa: AISDQDNYEQY

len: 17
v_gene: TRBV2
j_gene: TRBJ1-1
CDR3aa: ASSDTPGTGGSVDTEAF

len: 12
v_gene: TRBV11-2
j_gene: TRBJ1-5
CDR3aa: ASSPRQGERPQH

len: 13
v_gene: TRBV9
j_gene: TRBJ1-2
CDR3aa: ASKRDGSVAYGYT

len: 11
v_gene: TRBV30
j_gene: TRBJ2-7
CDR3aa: AWSTGTVYEQY

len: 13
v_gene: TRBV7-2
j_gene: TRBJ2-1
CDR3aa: ASSFGQGAYNEQF

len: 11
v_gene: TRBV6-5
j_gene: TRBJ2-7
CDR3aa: ASSRAFLYEQY

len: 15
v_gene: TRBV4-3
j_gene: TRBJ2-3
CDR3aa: ASSPSMTGETPSTQY

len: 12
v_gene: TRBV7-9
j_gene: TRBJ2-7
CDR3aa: ASSLAYGIGEQY

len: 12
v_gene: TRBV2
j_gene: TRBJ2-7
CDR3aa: ASSGVAGVYEQY

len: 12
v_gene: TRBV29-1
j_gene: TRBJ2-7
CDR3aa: SVEGKGWEYEQY

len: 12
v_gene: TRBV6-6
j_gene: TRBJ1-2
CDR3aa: ASSYSDRLYGYT

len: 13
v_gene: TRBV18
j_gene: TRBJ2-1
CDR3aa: ASSPRGLQGNEQF

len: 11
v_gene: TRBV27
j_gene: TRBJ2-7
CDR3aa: ASSLAHRYEQY

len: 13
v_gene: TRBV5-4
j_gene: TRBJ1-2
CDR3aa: ASNERDAYLYGYT

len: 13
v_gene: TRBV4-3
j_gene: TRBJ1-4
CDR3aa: ASSPDRHPGEKLF

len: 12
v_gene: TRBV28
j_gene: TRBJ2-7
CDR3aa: ASSAIGSRYEQY

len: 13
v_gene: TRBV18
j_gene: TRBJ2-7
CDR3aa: ASSPPRDRSYEQY

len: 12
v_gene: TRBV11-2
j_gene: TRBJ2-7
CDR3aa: ASSFGSLLYEQY

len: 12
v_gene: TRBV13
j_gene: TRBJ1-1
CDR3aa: ATGQGNRYTEAF

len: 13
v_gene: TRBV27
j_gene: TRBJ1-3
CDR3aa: ASSIRWGYGNTIY

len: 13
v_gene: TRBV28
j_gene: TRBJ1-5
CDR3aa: ASTLYQGANQPQH

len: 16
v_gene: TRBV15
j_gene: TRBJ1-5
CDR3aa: ATSRPSGTGSGTQPQH

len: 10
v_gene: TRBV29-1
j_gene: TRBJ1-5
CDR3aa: SVITGNQPQH

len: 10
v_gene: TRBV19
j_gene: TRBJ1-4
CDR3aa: ASLATNEKLF

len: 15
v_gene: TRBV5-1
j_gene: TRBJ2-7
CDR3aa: ASRTGLAGNGDYEQY

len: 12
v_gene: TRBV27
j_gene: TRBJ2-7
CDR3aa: ASSLKTSGYEQY

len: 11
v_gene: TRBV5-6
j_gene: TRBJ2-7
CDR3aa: ASSLGRRLEQY

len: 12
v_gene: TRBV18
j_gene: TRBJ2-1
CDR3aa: ASSPALPYNEQF

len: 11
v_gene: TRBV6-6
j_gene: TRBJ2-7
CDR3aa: ASSYVGPREQY

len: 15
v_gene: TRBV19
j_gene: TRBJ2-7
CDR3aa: ASITGGAGRVSYEQY

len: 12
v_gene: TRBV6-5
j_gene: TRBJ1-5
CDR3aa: ASSYDRGVQPQH

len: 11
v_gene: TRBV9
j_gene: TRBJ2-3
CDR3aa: ASMGERGDTQY